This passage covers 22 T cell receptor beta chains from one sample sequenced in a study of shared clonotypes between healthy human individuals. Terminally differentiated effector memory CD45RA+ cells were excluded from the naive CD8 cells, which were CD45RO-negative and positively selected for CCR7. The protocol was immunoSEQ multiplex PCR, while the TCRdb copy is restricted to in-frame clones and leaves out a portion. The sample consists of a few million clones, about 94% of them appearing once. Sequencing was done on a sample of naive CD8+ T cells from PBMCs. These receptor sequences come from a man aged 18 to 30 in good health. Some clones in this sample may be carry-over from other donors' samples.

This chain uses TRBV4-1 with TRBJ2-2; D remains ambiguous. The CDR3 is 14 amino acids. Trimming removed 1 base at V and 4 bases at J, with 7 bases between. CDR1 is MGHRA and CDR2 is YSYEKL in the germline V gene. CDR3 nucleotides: TGCGCCAGCAGCCAAGGGTACATCACCGGGGAGCTGTTTTTT. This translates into CASSQGYITGELFF.

The CDR3, as DNA: TGTGCCAGCAGTGAATCGTCTAGCGGGAGGCCGCCGGGGAACGAGCAGTACTTC. Translated, it gives CASSESSSGRPPGNEQYF. This chain uses TRBV6-1 with TRBJ2-7; 11 bases fit TRBD2. Germline assignment: CDR1 MNHNS and CDR2 SASEGT. V dropped 2 bases and J dropped 5; count of bases not matched to a gene: 14. The CDR3 consists of 18 residues.

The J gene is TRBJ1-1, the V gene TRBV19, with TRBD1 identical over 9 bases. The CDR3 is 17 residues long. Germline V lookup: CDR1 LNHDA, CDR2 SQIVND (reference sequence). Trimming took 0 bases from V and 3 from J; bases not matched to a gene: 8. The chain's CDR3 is CASSIDAGTGFDTEAFF. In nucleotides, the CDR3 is TGTGCCAGTAGTATAGATGCCGGGACAGGGTTCGACACTGAAGCTTTCTTT. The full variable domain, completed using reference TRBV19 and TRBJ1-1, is DGGITQSPKYLFRKEGQNVTLSCEQNLNHDAMYWYRQDPGQGLRLIYYSQIVNDFQKGDIAEGYSVSREKKESFPLTVTSAQKNPTAFYLCASSIDAGTGFDTEAFFGQGTRLTVV.

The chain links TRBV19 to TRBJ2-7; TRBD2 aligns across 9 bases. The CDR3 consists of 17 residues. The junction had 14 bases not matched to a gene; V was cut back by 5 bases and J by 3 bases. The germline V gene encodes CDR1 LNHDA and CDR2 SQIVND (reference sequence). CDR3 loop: CASSFLYLTSGNYEQYF. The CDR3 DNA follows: TGTGCCAGTAGTTTTCTTTATTTGACTAGCGGAAACTACGAGCAGTACTTC.

The CDR3 here is CAISEPMTGPTYEQYF. The DNA for the CDR3 is TGTGCCATCAGTGAGCCCATGACAGGGCCTACCTACGAGCAGTACTTC. This chain uses TRBV10-3 with TRBJ2-7; 7 positions agree with TRBD1. The germline gives CDR1 ENHRY, CDR2 SYGVKD. The CDR3 spans 16 residues. Trimming cost V 2 bases and J 2 bases; bases outside gene matches: 9.

DNA of the CDR3: TGTGCCAGCAGCACCCTCCCCGCGAGCTACGAGCAGTACTTC. Translation: CASSTLPASYEQYF. V usage is TRBV7-2 and J usage is TRBJ2-7; D uncertain. Germline assignment: CDR1 SGHTA and CDR2 FQGNSA. The CDR3 is 14 amino acids. With 5 bases removed from V and 3 bases from J, the gap between germline ends came to 14 bases.

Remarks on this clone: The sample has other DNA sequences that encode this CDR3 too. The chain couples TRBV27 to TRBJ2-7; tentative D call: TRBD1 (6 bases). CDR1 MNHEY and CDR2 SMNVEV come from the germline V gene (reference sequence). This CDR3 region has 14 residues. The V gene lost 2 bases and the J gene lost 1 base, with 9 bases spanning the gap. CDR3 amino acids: CASSLRGGSYEQYF. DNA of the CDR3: TGTGCCAGCAGTTTAAGAGGGGGTTCCTACGAGCAGTACTTC.

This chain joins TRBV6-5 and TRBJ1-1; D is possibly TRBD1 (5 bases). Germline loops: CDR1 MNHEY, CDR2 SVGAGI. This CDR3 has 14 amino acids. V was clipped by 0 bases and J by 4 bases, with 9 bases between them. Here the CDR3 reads CASSYSWGVTEAFF. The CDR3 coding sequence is TGTGCCAGCAGTTACTCGTGGGGGGTCACTGAAGCTTTCTTT.

Written as DNA, the CDR3 is TGTGCCAGCAGCGTACCGGGCCATCAGGACCTCTCTGGAAACACCATATATTTT. Encoded protein: CASSVPGHQDLSGNTIYF. The gene calls are TRBV7-9 and TRBJ1-3; D is unresolved. The V gene lost 5 bases and the J gene lost 0 bases, with 20 bases spanning the gap. Germline V gene data show CDR1 as SEHNR and CDR2 as FQNEAQ (reference sequence). The CDR3 consists of 18 residues. Full variable domain (remainder filled in from reference TRBV7-9 and TRBJ1-3): DTGVSQNPRHKITKRGQNVTFRCDPISEHNRLYWYRQTLGQGPEFLTYFQNEAQLEKSRLLSDRFSAERPKGSFSTLEIQRTEQGDSAMYLCASSVPGHQDLSGNTIYFGEGSWLTVV.

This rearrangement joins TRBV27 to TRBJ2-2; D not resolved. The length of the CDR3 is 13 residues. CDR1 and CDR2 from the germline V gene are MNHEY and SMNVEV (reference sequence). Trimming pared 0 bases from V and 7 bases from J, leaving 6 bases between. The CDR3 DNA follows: TGTGCCAGCAGTTTATCTGCGAGCGGGGAGCTGTTTTTT. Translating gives CASSLSASGELFF.

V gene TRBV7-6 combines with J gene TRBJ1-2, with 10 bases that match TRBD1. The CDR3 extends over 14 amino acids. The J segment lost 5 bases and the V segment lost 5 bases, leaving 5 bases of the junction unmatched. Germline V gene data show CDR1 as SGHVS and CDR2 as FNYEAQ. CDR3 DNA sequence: TGTGCCAGCAGCGACCGGGACAGGGGTTATGGCTACACCTTC. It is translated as CASSDRDRGYGYTF.

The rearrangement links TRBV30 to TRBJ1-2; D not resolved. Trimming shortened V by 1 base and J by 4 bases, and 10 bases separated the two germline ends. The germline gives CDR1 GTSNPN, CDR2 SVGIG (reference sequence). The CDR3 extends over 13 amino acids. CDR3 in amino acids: CAWSALGVYGYTF. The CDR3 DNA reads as TGTGCCTGGAGTGCCCTGGGTGTCTATGGCTACACCTTC.

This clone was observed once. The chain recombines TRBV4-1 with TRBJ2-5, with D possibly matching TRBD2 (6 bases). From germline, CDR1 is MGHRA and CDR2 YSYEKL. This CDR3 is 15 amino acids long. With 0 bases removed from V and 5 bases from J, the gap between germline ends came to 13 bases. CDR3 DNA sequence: TGCGCCAGCAGCCAAGACCCGGGACTGGGGGAGACCCAGTACTTC. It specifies CASSQDPGLGETQYF.

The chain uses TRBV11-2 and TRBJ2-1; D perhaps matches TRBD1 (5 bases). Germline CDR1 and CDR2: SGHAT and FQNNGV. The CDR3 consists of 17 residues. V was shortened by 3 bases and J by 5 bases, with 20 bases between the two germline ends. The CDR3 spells CASSLGQSGFLNNEQFF. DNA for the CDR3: TGTGCCAGCAGCTTGGGGCAGTCAGGATTCCTCAACAATGAGCAGTTCTTC.

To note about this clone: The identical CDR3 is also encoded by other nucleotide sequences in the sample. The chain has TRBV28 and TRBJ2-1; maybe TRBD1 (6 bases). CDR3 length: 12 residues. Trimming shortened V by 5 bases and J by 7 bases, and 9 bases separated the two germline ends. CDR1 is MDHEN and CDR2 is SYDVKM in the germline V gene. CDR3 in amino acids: CASSTGNNEQFF. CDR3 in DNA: TGTGCCAGCAGTACAGGGAATAATGAGCAGTTCTTC.

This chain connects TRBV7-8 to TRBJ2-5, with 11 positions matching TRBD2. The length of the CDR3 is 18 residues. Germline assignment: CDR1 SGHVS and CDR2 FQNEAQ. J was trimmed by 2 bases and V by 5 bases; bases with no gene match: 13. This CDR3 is CASSPTLAGGHPQETQYF. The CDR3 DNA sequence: TGTGCCAGCAGCCCAACTCTAGCGGGAGGCCACCCACAAGAGACCCAGTACTTC.

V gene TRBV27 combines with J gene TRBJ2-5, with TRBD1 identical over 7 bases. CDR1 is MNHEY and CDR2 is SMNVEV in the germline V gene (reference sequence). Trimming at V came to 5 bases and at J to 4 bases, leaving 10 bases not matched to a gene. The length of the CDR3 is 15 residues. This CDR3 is CASSPLFEGAETQYF. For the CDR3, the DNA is TGTGCCAGCAGTCCCTTATTCGAGGGGGCAGAGACCCAGTACTTC.

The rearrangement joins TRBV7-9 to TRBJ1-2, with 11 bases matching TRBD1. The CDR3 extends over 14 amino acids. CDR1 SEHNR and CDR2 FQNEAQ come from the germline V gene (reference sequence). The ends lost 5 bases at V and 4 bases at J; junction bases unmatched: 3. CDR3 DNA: TGTGCCAGCAGCCCGGGACAGGGGGTCTATGGCTACACCTTC. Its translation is CASSPGQGVYGYTF.

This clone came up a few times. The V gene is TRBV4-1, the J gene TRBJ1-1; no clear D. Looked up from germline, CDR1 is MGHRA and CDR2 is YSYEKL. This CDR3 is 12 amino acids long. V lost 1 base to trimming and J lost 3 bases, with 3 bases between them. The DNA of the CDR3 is TGCGCCAGCAGCCAAGGTCACACTGAAGCTTTCTTT. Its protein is CASSQGHTEAFF.

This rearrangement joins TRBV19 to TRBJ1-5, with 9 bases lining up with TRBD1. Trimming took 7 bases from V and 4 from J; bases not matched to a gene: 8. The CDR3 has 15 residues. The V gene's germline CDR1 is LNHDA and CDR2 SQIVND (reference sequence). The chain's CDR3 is CASIPGTGRNQPQHF. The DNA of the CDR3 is TGTGCCAGTATTCCAGGGACAGGGCGGAATCAGCCCCAGCATTTT.

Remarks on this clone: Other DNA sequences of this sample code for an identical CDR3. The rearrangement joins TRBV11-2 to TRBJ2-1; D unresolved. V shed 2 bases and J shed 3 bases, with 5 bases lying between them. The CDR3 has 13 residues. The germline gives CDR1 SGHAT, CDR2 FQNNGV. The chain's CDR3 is CASSLTGYNEQFF. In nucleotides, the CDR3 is TGTGCCAGCAGCTTAACGGGCTACAATGAGCAGTTCTTC.

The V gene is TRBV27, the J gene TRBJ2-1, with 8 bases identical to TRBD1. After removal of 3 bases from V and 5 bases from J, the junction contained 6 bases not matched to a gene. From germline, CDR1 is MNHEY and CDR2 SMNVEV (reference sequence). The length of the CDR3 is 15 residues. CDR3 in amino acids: CASSLVGTGDNEQFF. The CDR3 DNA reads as TGTGCCAGCAGTTTGGTCGGGACAGGAGACAATGAGCAGTTCTTC.